Below, 3 T cell receptor beta chains from the same sample are listed, as sequenced in a study of prognosis after radiotherapy for stage I lung cancer. Genomic DNA provided the template from which TCR beta CDR3 was amplified by two-round multiplex PCR. Primers specific to each TRBV and TRBJ gene were used in first-round PCR. TCRdb re-called the multiplex PCR reads with MiXCR, one entry per CDR3 protein. The sample consists of fewer than 25,000 distinct CDR3 sequences, 45% to 50% of them appearing once. The input for sequencing was PBMCs, taken before or after stereotactic body radiation therapy (not recorded which). These receptors all stem from a donor of 50 years or more with non-small cell lung cancer.

The chain joins TRBV6-5 to TRBJ1-5, with D possibly matching TRBD1 (6 bases). The CDR3 covers 16 residues. Looked up from germline, CDR1 is MNHEY and CDR2 is SVGAGI. Trimming cost V 4 bases and J 0 bases, with 13 bases left between them. The CDR3 protein is CASSSGTPYSNQPQHF. The CDR3 bases are TGTGCCAGCAGTTCTGGGACACCCTATAGCAATCAGCCCCAGCATTTT.

This clonotype showed up just once. The rearrangement uses TRBV2 and TRBJ1-4, with D perhaps matching TRBD1 (5 bases). V was trimmed by 1 base and J by 6 bases, leaving 12 bases between them. This CDR3 spans 15 amino acids. Per germline, CDR1 SNHLY and CDR2 FYNNEI. CDR3 nucleotides: TGTGCCAGCAGTGAAGAGGGGACGTCCTATGAAAAACTGTTTTTT. Amino acids: CASSEEGTSYEKLFF. Complete variable domain (other parts from reference TRBV2 and TRBJ1-4): EPEVTQTPSHQVTQMGQEVILRCVPISNHLYFYWYRQILGQKVEFLVSFYNNEISEKSEIFDDQFSVERPDGSNFTLKIRSTKLEDSAMYFCASSEEGTSYEKLFFGSGTQLSVL.

This clonotype counts as medium-sized. The chain has TRBV19 and TRBJ1-6, with 7 bases aligning to TRBD1. The CDR3 is 15 amino acids. Germline V gene sequence: CDR1 LNHDA, CDR2 SQIVND (reference sequence). With 5 bases clipped from V and 3 bases from J, the junction kept 4 bases outside the gene matches. CDR3 coding DNA: TGTGCCAGTAGTCCGACAGGGAACTATAATTCACCCCTCCACTTT. Translated, it gives CASSPTGNYNSPLHF.